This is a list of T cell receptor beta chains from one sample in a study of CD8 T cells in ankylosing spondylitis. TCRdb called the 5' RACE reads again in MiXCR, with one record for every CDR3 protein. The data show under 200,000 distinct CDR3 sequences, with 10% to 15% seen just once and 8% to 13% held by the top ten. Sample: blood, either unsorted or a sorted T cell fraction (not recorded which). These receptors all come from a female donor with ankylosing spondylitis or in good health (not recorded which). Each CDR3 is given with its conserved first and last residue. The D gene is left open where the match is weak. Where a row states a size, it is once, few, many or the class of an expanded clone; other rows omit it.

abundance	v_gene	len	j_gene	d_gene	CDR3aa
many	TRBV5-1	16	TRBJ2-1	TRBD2	CASSLGLAGGYNEQFF
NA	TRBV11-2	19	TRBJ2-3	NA	CASSSPGRVRTEASDTQYF
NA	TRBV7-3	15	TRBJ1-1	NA	CASSLDSLMNTEAYF
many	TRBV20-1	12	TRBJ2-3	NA	CSARAPTITQYF
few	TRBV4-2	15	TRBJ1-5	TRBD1	CASSQTGTGAQPQHF
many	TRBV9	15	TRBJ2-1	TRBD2	CASSVLAGEYNEQFF
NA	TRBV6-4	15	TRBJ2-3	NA	CASSGGSGATDTQYF
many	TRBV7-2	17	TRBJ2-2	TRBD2	CASSRTQAGGDTGELFF
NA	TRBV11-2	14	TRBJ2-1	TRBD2	CGCSGRAGWNEQFF
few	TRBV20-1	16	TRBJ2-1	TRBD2	CSARGLTSGSGNEQFF
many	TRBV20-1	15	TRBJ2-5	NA	CSARVGGGRGETQYF
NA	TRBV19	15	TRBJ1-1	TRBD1	CASSIGGQANTEAFF
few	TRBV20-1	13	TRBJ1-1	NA	CSAGTGTLLEAFF
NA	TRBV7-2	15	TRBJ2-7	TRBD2	CASSISSGKPYEQYF
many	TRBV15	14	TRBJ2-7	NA	CATSRDGSSYEQYF
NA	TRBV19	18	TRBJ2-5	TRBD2	CASSSGTSGKLGQETQYF
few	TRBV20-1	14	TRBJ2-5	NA	CSANPSSKRETQYF
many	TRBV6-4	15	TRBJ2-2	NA	CASSEGSSGTGELFF
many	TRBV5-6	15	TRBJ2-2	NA	CASSSGTTNTGELFF
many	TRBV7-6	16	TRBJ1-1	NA	CASSLSKGTPGTEAFF
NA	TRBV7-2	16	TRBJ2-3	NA	CASSLDQRSATDTQYF
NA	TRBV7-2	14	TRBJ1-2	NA	CASSSGGGDYGYTF
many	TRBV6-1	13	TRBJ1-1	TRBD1	CASEKDREGEAFF
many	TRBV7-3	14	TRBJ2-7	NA	CASSIGTIAYEQYF
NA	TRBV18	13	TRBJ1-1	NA	CASSPGRNPEAFF
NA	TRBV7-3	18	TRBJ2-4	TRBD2	CASSLSSPGTSRGDIQYF
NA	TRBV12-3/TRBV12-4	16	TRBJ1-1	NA	CASSFLDTIGNTEAFF
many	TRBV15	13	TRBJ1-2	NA	CATSRSGTPGYTF
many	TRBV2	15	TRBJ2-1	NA	CASSEAGASYNEQFF
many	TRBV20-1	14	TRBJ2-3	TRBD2	CSASGTSVTDTQYF
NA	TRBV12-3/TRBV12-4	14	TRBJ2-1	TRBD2	CASSRGTSANEQFF
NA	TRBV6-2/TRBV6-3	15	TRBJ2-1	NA	CASSYSASARNEQFF
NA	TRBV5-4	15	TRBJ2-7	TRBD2	CASRHSTSGTNEQYF
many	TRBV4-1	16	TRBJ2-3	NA	CASSQGTSPRPDTQYF
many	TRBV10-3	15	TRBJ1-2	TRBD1	CAISGSGQPLYGYTF
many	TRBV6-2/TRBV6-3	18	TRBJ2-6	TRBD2	CASSNGLAGGPGANVLTF
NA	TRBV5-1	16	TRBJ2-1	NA	CASRAGPSGSYNEQFF
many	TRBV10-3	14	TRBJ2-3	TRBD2	CAIRWTSVTDTQYF
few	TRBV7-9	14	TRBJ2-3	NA	CASSQGWGTDTQYF
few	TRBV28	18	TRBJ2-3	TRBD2	CASSSVSGRARGTDTQYF
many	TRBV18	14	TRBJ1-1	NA	CASSPYDRNTEAFF
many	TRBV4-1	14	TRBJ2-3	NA	CASSQGRLEDTQYF
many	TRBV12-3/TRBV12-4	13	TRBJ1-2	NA	CASSREENYGYTF
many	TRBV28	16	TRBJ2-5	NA	CASSSASGRGQETQYF
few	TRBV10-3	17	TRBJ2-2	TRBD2	CAISEKGLAVNTGELFF
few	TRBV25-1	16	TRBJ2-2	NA	CASSPQLLQGPGELFF
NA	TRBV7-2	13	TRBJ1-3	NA	CASSLPLLRGFNF
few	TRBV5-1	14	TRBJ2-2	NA	CATRPGGIDGELFF
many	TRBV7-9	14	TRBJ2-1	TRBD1	CASPRQGFYNEQFF
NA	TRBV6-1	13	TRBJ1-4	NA	CASSGTVTEKLFF
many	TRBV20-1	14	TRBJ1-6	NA	CSASFPIGNSPLHF
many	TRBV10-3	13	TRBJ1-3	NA	CATSIEAGNTIYF
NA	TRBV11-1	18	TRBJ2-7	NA	CASSSGAPLGQSSYEQYF
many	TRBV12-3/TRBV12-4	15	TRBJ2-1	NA	CASSFSQGGVNEQFF
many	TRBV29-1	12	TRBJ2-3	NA	CSVQGVIERVYF
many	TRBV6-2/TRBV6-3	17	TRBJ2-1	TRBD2	CASSSQIWTSGRGEQFF
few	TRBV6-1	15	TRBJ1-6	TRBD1	CASSEGGTGSSPLHF
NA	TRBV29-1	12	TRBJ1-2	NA	CSAQRGLDGYTF
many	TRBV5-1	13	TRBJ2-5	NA	CASSIDRKETQYF
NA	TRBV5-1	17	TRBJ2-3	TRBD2	CASSRLLAGFPGDTQYF